This T cell receptor beta chain was observed in a study of CD8+ T cells in alopecia areata. This CDR3 is 16 amino acids long. The germline V gene encodes CDR1 LNHNV and CDR2 YYDKDF (reference sequence). The ends lost 1 base at V and 7 bases at J; junction bases unmatched: 11. cDNA reverse transcribed from extracted RNA served as the sequencing template. Using immunoSEQ multiplex PCR, the repertoire was profiled, and TCRdb retains in-frame clones only, with some absent. This repertoire shows over 85,000 clones, 35% to 50% found once; its top ten account for under 0.9%. The sample consisted of CD4+ T cells sorted from blood. This receptor was obtained from a human donor with alopecia areata. The chain couples TRBV15 to TRBJ1-2, with 8 bases that match TRBD1. The CDR3 nucleotides are TGTGCCACCAGCAGAGGGGGAGGGACAGGAAGGCTTGGCTACACCTTC. Amino acid sequence: CATSRGGGTGRLGYTF.